These 2 T cell receptor beta chains came from one sample sequenced in a study of blood T cell repertoires in COVID-19. Only in-frame clones appear in the TCRdb table, and some are missing; sequencing was by immunoSEQ multiplex PCR. There are about 110,000 clones in the sample; 80% to 90% occur only once, and roughly 4.6% lies in the top ten. The sequenced sample was peripheral blood. All receptors come from a man aged 35-49 years with active or convalescent COVID-19.

The chain has TRBV30 and TRBJ2-4, with 9 bases that match TRBD1. The V gene's germline CDR1 is GTSNPN and CDR2 SVGIG (reference sequence). This CDR3 has 12 residues. J lost 6 bases, V lost 5 bases, and 2 bases had no gene match. The CDR3 loop is CAWAGQGNIQYF. In DNA form, the CDR3 reads TGTGCCTGGGCGGGACAGGGAAACATTCAGTACTTC.

This chain links TRBV7-9 with TRBJ2-1; TRBD2 matches at 10 bases. The CDR3 is made up of 16 amino acids. CDR1 is SEHNR, CDR2 FQNEAQ, per germline (reference sequence). Losses at the gene ends were 3 bases for V and 2 bases for J; bases not matched to a gene: 4. Written as DNA, the CDR3 is TGTGCCAGCAGCTTTTCAACTAGCGGGACCTACAATGAGCAGTTCTTC. Its translation is CASSFSTSGTYNEQFF.